A selection of T cell receptor beta chains follows, all from one sample in a study of cytomegalovirus exposure and HLA in healthy donors. The method was immunoSEQ multiplex PCR; TCRdb's version includes in-frame clones alone and lacks a portion of them. In the table there are a few hundred thousand clones, under 80% of which are singletons. Sequencing used PBMCs. These receptors were obtained from a girl aged 2-10 years in good health and CMV-seronegative. Each CDR3 is given with its conserved first and last residue. The order of the fields is clone size, D gene, J gene, V gene, CDR3 protein, CDR3 DNA. The D gene is left open where the match is weak. Expanded clones get a size class; other rows say once, few or many, or leave the size out.

>.|.|TRBJ2-1|TRBV29-1
CGVEAGSRTYNEQFF
TGCGGCGTTGAGGCGGGATCTCGGACCTACAATGAGCAGTTCTTC
>.|.|TRBJ2-3|TRBV18
CASSPETDTQYF
TGTGCCAGCTCACCCGAGACAGATACGCAGTATTTT
>.|.|TRBJ1-3|TRBV9
CASQRTPTKGNTIYF
TGTGCCAGCCAGCGTACACCGACTAAAGGAAACACCATATATTTT
>.|TRBD2|TRBJ2-7|TRBV4-1
CASSQPLAGGYEQYF
TGCGCCAGCAGCCAACCACTAGCGGGAGGGTACGAGCAGTACTTC
>.|.|TRBJ2-7|TRBV7-9
CASTPDSYEQYF
TGTGCCAGCACCCCAGACAGCTACGAGCAGTACTTC
>.|.|TRBJ1-5|TRBV2
CASSLYSNQPQHF
TGTGCCAGCAGTTTATATAGCAATCAGCCCCAGCATTTT
>.|.|TRBJ2-7|TRBV11-2
CASSLIGGAKSYEQYF
TGTGCCAGCAGCTTAATTGGGGGCGCGAAGTCCTACGAGCAGTACTTC
>once|TRBD1|TRBJ1-2|TRBV6-1
CASKDRGNGGYTF
TGTGCCAGCAAGGACAGGGGAAATGGTGGCTACACCTTC
>.|.|TRBJ1-4|TRBV10-3
CAISERQATNEKLFF
TGTGCCATCAGTGAGAGACAGGCAACTAATGAAAAACTGTTTTTT
>.|TRBD2|TRBJ2-7|TRBV13
CASSLGLAGAEQYF
TGTGCCAGCAGCTTAGGACTAGCGGGGGCCGAGCAGTACTTC
>.|.|TRBJ2-1|TRBV15
CATSRTFSEGNEQFF
TGTGCCACCAGCAGGACCTTTTCAGAGGGAAATGAGCAGTTCTTC
>.|.|TRBJ2-3|TRBV23-1
CASSQSPADTQYF
TGCGCCAGCAGTCAATCCCCTGCAGATACGCAGTATTTT
>.|.|TRBJ2-6|TRBV19
CASSIQGSGANVLTF
TGTGCCAGTAGTATCCAGGGGTCTGGGGCCAACGTCCTGACTTTC
>.|.|TRBJ2-5|TRBV5-4
CAMSTLETQYF
TGTGCCATGTCCACTTTAGAGACCCAGTACTTC
>few|.|TRBJ2-7|TRBV7-6
CASSPLQGASMNEQYF
TGTGCCAGCAGCCCCTTACAGGGCGCGAGCATGAACGAGCAGTACTTC
>.|.|TRBJ1-1|TRBV28
CASSRRENLNTEAFF
TGTGCCAGCAGTCGACGGGAGAACCTTAACACTGAAGCTTTCTTT
>.|.|TRBJ1-6|TRBV27
CASSLGGHGSPLHF
TGTGCCAGCAGTTTGGGGGGGCACGGTTCACCCCTCCACTTT
>.|.|TRBJ2-1|TRBV6-1
CASSILAFSYNEQFF
TGTGCCAGCAGCATACTAGCTTTCTCCTACAATGAGCAGTTCTTC
>.|.|TRBJ2-3|TRBV7-9
CASSFGGTDTQYF
TGTGCCAGCAGCTTCGGTGGCACAGATACGCAGTATTTT
>few|.|TRBJ1-6|TRBV7-2
CASSTPGWNSPLHF
TGTGCCAGCAGCACACCAGGGTGGAATTCACCCCTCCACTTT
>.|TRBD1|TRBJ2-2|TRBV7-6
CASSLGPGQGDTGELFF
TGTGCCAGCAGCTTAGGCCCGGGACAGGGCGACACCGGGGAGCTGTTTTTT
>few|TRBD1|TRBJ1-4|TRBV4-1
CASSPGGTGWEKLFF
TGCGCCAGCAGCCCCGGCGGGACAGGGTGGGAAAAACTGTTTTTT
>few|TRBD1|TRBJ1-2|TRBV5-1
CASSLEGASGYTF
TGCGCCAGCAGCTTGGAGGGGGCGTCTGGCTACACCTTC
>few|TRBD1|TRBJ2-7|TRBV19
CASSATGVEEQYF
TGTGCCAGTAGCGCGACAGGGGTGGAGGAGCAGTACTTC
>.|.|TRBJ2-3|TRBV27
CASSSALPVENTQYF
TGTGCCAGCAGTTCGGCCTTACCTGTGGAGAATACGCAGTATTTT
>.|.|TRBJ2-1|TRBV5-6
CASSLRRGRNYNEQFF
TGTGCCAGCAGCTTGAGGCGGGGGCGAAACTACAATGAGCAGTTCTTC
>.|.|TRBJ2-7|TRBV5-1
CASSSYSYEQYF
TGCGCCAGCAGCTCTTACTCCTACGAGCAGTACTTC
>.|.|TRBJ2-1|TRBV6-1
CASSGQASINEQFF
TGTGCCAGCAGTGGTCAGGCTAGCATCAATGAGCAGTTCTTC